This T cell receptor beta chain was identified in a study of shared clonotypes between healthy human individuals. Study-level background: A couple of women and a few men aged 18 to 49 made up the donors.

In the original analysis: Filtering of immunoSEQ junctional sequences could not match full-length read filtering. Clones were read by immunoSEQ multiplex PCR, and TCRdb kept only the in-frame ones, dropping some. Clone size and the V and J calls come from that table; the DNA yielded D and trimming. Here the sample spans hundreds of thousands of clones, roughly 96% being singletons. Naive CD8 populations comprised CD45RO-negative cells positively selected for CCR7, excluding terminally differentiated effector memory CD45RA+ cells. V lost 5 bases to trimming and J lost 3 bases, with 10 bases between them. CDR3 length: 14 residues. Germline CDR1 is SEHNR and CDR2 is FQNEAQ (reference sequence). A note on this clone: What it binds is unknown.

Study results and limitations: Large sequencing depth failed to make sorted-subset sequencing complete, rarefaction showed.

The V gene is TRBV7-9, the J gene TRBJ1-4, with D possibly being TRBD1 (5 bases). This TCR was recovered from a woman aged 25 to 39 in good health. The sample was naive CD8+ T cells sorted from blood. The CDR3, as DNA: TGTGCCAGCAGCCCGGACATGGCTAATGAAAAACTGTTTTTT. Protein sequence: CASSPDMANEKLFF.